Given below is one T cell receptor beta chain in context. What antigen it recognizes has not been identified. Nothing much larger sits one base from this clone, and base qualities are not available. The CDR3 regions of human TCRbeta chains were subjected to immunosequencing. Turning to the authors' computational methods: Repertoire TCRs were checked for matches against a reference library of SARS-CoV-2-specific TCRs that had been generated using the MIRA antigen-specificity platform. Breadth meant the fraction of unique TCRs that were SARS-CoV-2-associated, whereas depth meant the fraction of total T cells that were SARS-CoV-2-associated. Using the MIRA data, each spike-specific TCR was assigned both to the spike region to which the TCR was reactive and to a CD4 or CD8 class. Log10-transformed breadth and depth values were compared by one-way ANOVA with Sidak's multiple comparisons tests. Held by TCRdb, this immuneACCESS table contains in-frame sequences only and omits some clones. Under half of the omission traces to an unresolved V gene where checked; the cause of the rest is unknown. V and J calls and clone size follow that table, whereas D and trimming were derived from the DNA. In all, the sample holds under 130,000 clones, and roughly 90% of those were seen once. The biggest ten clones account for approximately 1.1% of the sample.

Sample time point, as interpreted from the label and publication: baseline before first vaccination. Samples from vaccinated people were obtained from the UK trials COV001 and COV002, which included a single-blind randomized controlled phase 2/3 trial of AZD1222 (ChAdOx1 nCoV-19) in healthy adults. For TCRbeta chain sequencing, PBMC samples were collected from trial participants at day 0 and at day 28 after the second dose. This sample was taken from a study of T cell responses to AZD1222 COVID-19 vaccine (dated by TCRdb to the early 2020s). In the study overall: AZD1222 recipients given second doses at about 4 weeks or at about 12 weeks were pooled, since spike-specific TCR depth and breadth were not found to differ between the two schedules. Trial participants were enrolled by age into subgroups of 18-55, 56-69 and 70-plus years, and about 150, 27 and 61 TCR-sequenced participants, respectively, were included in these subgroups. TCR sequencing was performed for 230 to 250 trial participants, of whom about 210 were given two doses of AZD1222 and 26 were given two doses of MenACWY control vaccine. The study at large found these results: The 56-69-year group was small, and its depth increase did not reach significance, likely because of low power. Spike-specific TCR breadth and depth rose significantly after two AZD1222 doses compared with day 0 and with MenACWY recipients. Participants were mostly white British, with more females than males. The authors suggested clonal diversity may have been underestimated. Conclusions about previously exposed vaccinees are limited because only a handful of AZD1222 recipients were SARS-CoV-2 seropositive at baseline. Epitopes outside the regions mutated in the B.1.351 and B.1.1.7 variants were reportedly recognized by nearly half of the unique spike-specific TCRs. Because no day 14 peak-response samples were available, the repertoires could be characterized only after the peak T cell response. Vaccine-associated CD4 TCRs spanned the whole spike protein, with dominant responses in regions 160-218 and 743-854.

The germline V gene specifies SGHDT as CDR1 and YYEEEE as CDR2. A distance of 10 bases separates the germline ends of V and J, which lose 3 bases and 9 bases respectively. The cysteine opens and the phenylalanine closes a CDR3 of 12 amino acids. CDR3 DNA only is kept here, 36 bases in frame from base 1. This chain is built from TRBV5-6 and TRBJ2-1; 5 matching bases give a weak D call of TRBD2. Sequencing was performed on peripheral blood, taken on day 0 of AZD1222 vaccination. This receptor was obtained from an adult in good health. The CDR3 reads as follows: CASSSSGIEQFF. In nucleotide form, the sequence is TGTGCCAGCAGCTCCTCCGGGATTGAGCAGTTCTTC.